These 22 T cell receptor beta chains were all obtained from the same sample, sequenced in a study of cytomegalovirus exposure and HLA in healthy donors. The primer mix had 60 Vbeta and 13 Jbeta primers. The table came from immunoSEQ multiplex PCR; TCRdb's copy has only in-frame clones and leaves some out. The data hold roughly 170,000 clones, with more than 80% observed a single time. Sequencing used PBMCs. Every receptor here comes from a man aged 18 to 30 in good health and CMV-seronegative.

The CDR3 region is CASSEAVAGLNQPQHF. For the CDR3, the DNA is TGTGCCAGCAGTGAAGCGGTGGCAGGGCTCAATCAGCCCCAGCATTTT. The chain couples TRBV6-1 to TRBJ1-5; maybe TRBD1 (5 bases). This CDR3 contains 16 residues. The germline V gene encodes CDR1 MNHNS and CDR2 SASEGT. V was clipped by 0 bases and J by 3 bases, with 12 bases between them.

The rearrangement joins TRBV5-4 to TRBJ2-7; the match to TRBD1 covers 11 bases. In germline, CDR1 is SGHNT, CDR2 YYREEE (reference sequence). The CDR3 totals 16 residues. The ends lost 4 bases at V and 6 bases at J; junction bases unmatched: 12. DNA of the CDR3: TGTGCCAGCAGCCCGGGAGGAGGGACAGGGGGAGGCGAGCAGTACTTC. This encodes CASSPGGGTGGGEQYF.

The rearrangement uses TRBV4-1 and TRBJ2-5; D possibly corresponds to TRBD2 (7 bases). V dropped 0 bases and J dropped 1 base, with 21 bases sitting between them. CDR1 and CDR2 (germline): MGHRA, YSYEKL. The CDR3 consists of 19 residues. The CDR3 bases are TGCGCCAGCAGCCAAGAAGGGGGTCGGGCTAGCGGAATCCAAGAGACCCAGTACTTC. Encoded protein: CASSQEGGRASGIQETQYF.

The genes are TRBV4-3 and TRBJ2-7; 8 bases are a match to TRBD1. The germline V gene encodes CDR1 LGHNA and CDR2 YSLEER. The CDR3 is 15 residues long. V lost 0 bases, J lost 3 bases, and 4 bases stayed unmatched. CDR3 sequence: CASSQDWGTGYEQYF. Here the CDR3 DNA reads TGCGCCAGCAGCCAAGATTGGGGGACAGGCTACGAGCAGTACTTC.

This clone was found a few times. V gene TRBV11-1 combines with J gene TRBJ2-1, with 9 positions matching TRBD1. The V and J ends lost 8 bases and 3 bases, in that order; junction bases with no gene match: 5. There are 14 residues in the CDR3. Per germline, CDR1 SGHAT and CDR2 FQDESV (reference sequence). CDR3 DNA sequence: TGTGCCAGCGGTAGGACAGGGGACTACAATGAGCAGTTCTTC. This codes for CASGRTGDYNEQFF.

This clone is a singleton in its sample. The gene calls are TRBV13 and TRBJ1-2; D gene unclear. Germline CDR1 and CDR2: PRHDT and FYEKMQ (reference sequence). The CDR3 length is 13 residues. Trimming shortened V by 4 bases and J by 4 bases, and 10 bases separated the two germline ends. Here the CDR3 DNA reads TGTGCCAGCAGCTCGGCGGGGTCCTATGGCTACACCTTC. Translation: CASSSAGSYGYTF.

V usage is TRBV27 and J usage is TRBJ2-3; TRBD1 might be the D (6 bases). The CDR3 sequence is 13 residues long. Germline V CDR1 and CDR2: MNHEY, SMNVEV (reference sequence). The V end was cut by 2 bases, the J end by 5 bases, with 8 bases between. CDR3 protein: CASSLARGDTQYF. CDR3 in DNA: TGTGCCAGCAGTTTAGCCAGGGGAGATACGCAGTATTTT.

This clone appeared once. The chain joins TRBV19 to TRBJ2-1; the match to TRBD2 covers 14 bases. This CDR3 is built from 13 residues. V gave up 9 bases and J gave up 8 bases; unmatched junction bases: 3. Per the germline V gene, CDR1 is LNHDA and CDR2 is SQIVND (reference sequence). DNA for the CDR3: TGTGCCAGACAGGGACTAGCGGGAGATGAGCAGTTCTTC. Its protein product is CARQGLAGDEQFF.

Concerning this clone: At one end, the junction sequence differs from germline, possibly due to a read error. This chain joins TRBV7-3 and TRBJ2-2; 7 bases fit TRBD2. Germline CDR1 is SGHTA and CDR2 is FQGTGA. This CDR3 is built from 14 residues. The CDR3 coding sequence is TGTTCCAGCAGCTGGGGGGGTTCGGTCGGGGAGCTGTTTTTT. Amino acid sequence: CSSSWGGSVGELFF. The full variable domain, rest sourced from reference TRBV7-3 and TRBJ2-2, is GAGVSQTPSNKVTEKGKYVELRCDPISGHTALYWYRQSLGQGPEFLIYFQGTGAADDSGLPNDRFFAVRPEGSVSTLKIQRTERGDSAVYLCSSSWGGSVGELFFGEGSRLTVL.

V and J are TRBV13 and TRBJ1-1; 8 bases agree with TRBD1. V trimming: 6 bases; J trimming: 4 bases; junction bases outside the gene matches: 10. The germline CDR1 and CDR2 sequences are PRHDT and FYEKMQ (reference sequence). The CDR3 loop spans 15 amino acids. The CDR3 spells CASRDAGGRGTEAFF. The CDR3, as DNA: TGTGCCAGCAGAGACGCAGGGGGCCGGGGCACTGAAGCTTTCTTT.

This clone has only a few counts. The chain is built from TRBV6-5 and TRBJ2-1; D perhaps matches TRBD2 (5 bases). The CDR3 contains 16 residues. V lost 2 bases to trimming and J lost 0 bases, with 11 bases between them. Germline assignment: CDR1 MNHEY and CDR2 SVGAGI. DNA of the CDR3: TGTGCCAGCAGTTACCTAGCTGTGAGCTCCTACAATGAGCAGTTCTTC. As protein: CASSYLAVSSYNEQFF.

The chain combines TRBV5-8 with TRBJ1-2; D gene uncertain. The germline gives CDR1 SGHTS, CDR2 YDEGEE. CDR3 length: 14 residues. Trimming removed 9 bases at V and 0 bases at J, with 15 bases between. The CDR3 sequence is CAISKTLSNYGYTF. For the CDR3, the DNA is TGTGCCATCTCGAAGACACTTTCTAACTATGGCTACACCTTC.

The rearrangement joins TRBV6-1 to TRBJ1-2; D uncertain. Germline CDR1 MNHNS, CDR2 SASEGT. Trimming shortened V by 6 bases and J by 3 bases, and 8 bases separated the two germline ends. This CDR3 spans 12 amino acids. CDR3 region: CASSGLDYGYTF. In DNA, the CDR3 is TGTGCCAGCAGCGGACTGGACTATGGCTACACCTTC.

The chain has TRBV7-3 and TRBJ2-3; 9 bases map to TRBD2. After removal of 5 bases from V and 0 bases from J, the junction contained 3 bases not matched to a gene. Germline V lookup: CDR1 SGHTA, CDR2 FQGTGA. This CDR3 contains 15 residues. For the CDR3, the DNA is TGTGCCAGCAGCCCCGGACTAGCGAGCACAGATACGCAGTATTTT. It specifies CASSPGLASTDTQYF.

This clone was counted only a few times. The chain uses TRBV5-6 and TRBJ1-1; 7 bases fit TRBD1. The CDR3 is 15 amino acids. V lost 2 bases, J lost 4 bases, and 8 bases stayed unmatched. Germline CDR1 is SGHDT and CDR2 is YYEEEE. CDR3 loop: CASSFRPGQVTEAFF. The CDR3 nucleotides are TGTGCCAGCAGCTTTCGGCCCGGACAGGTCACTGAAGCTTTCTTT.

The V and J genes are TRBV25-1 and TRBJ1-1, with D possibly TRBD1 on 6 matching bases. The CDR3 covers 15 residues. CDR1 is MGHDK, CDR2 SYGVNS, per germline. V lost 2 bases to trimming and J lost 2 bases, with 12 bases between them. CDR3 protein: CASSEPGQGNTEAFF. Here the CDR3 DNA reads TGTGCCAGCAGTGAACCGGGACAAGGCAACACTGAAGCTTTCTTT.

J is TRBJ2-1 and V is TRBV4-1, with D hard to call. With 3 bases removed from V and 2 bases from J, the gap between germline ends came to 14 bases. The CDR3 contains 16 residues. CDR1 is MGHRA and CDR2 is YSYEKL in the germline V gene. Written as DNA, the CDR3 is TGCGCCAGCAGCCATCTCGACATGATCGCCTACAATGAGCAGTTCTTC. Translation gives CASSHLDMIAYNEQFF.

This clone turned up a few times. V gene TRBV29-1 combines with J gene TRBJ2-2, with D perhaps matching TRBD2 (5 bases). V dropped 4 bases and J dropped 6 bases, with 6 bases sitting between them. CDR1 and CDR2 from the germline V gene are SQVTM and ANQGSEA. The CDR3 loop spans 11 amino acids. In DNA form, the CDR3 reads TGCAGCGTTGCGGGGTCCGGGGAGCTGTTTTTT. It is translated as CSVAGSGELFF.

The CDR3 coding sequence is TGTGCCAGCAGCCTTTACACTGAAGCTTTCTTT. It encodes CASSLYTEAFF. The J gene is TRBJ1-1, the V gene TRBV28; D is unresolved. In germline, CDR1 is MDHEN, CDR2 SYDVKM. Trimming removed 6 bases from V and 3 bases from J, with 5 bases in between. The CDR3 covers 11 residues.

The chain uses TRBV18 and TRBJ2-1; D is ambiguous. Germline V gene data show CDR1 as KGHSH and CDR2 as LQKENI. The V end was cut by 0 bases, the J end by 10 bases, with 7 bases between. This CDR3 comprises 12 residues. The CDR3 protein is CASSPPDGEQFF. The CDR3 DNA is TGTGCCAGCTCACCACCTGACGGGGAGCAGTTCTTC.

The chain employs TRBV30 and TRBJ2-1; D might be TRBD1 (5 bases). Deletions cut 5 bases from V and 1 base from J, with 9 bases between. The CDR3 spans 13 residues. CDR1 is GTSNPN and CDR2 is SVGIG in the germline V gene (reference sequence). CDR3 sequence reads: CAWAPGSYNEQFF. The DNA of the CDR3 is TGTGCCTGGGCCCCAGGGTCCTACAATGAGCAGTTCTTC.

This clone was counted once. The chain uses TRBV5-1 and TRBJ1-1, with 7 bases aligning to TRBD1. The CDR3 consists of 14 residues. Germline loops: CDR1 SGHRS, CDR2 YFSETQ. The V segment lost 0 bases and the J segment 4 bases; nucleotides outside the gene matches: 3. Here the CDR3 reads CASSLVGGATEAFF. The CDR3 coding sequence is TGCGCCAGCAGCTTGGTAGGGGGCGCCACTGAAGCTTTCTTT.